This T cell receptor (beta chain) was observed in a study of shared clonotypes between healthy human individuals. The protocol was immunoSEQ multiplex PCR, while the TCRdb copy is restricted to in-frame clones and leaves out a portion. The top ten hold about 1.7% of the sample, which has under 750,000 clones, around 77% seen once. The CDR3 spans 15 residues. Germline CDR1 and CDR2: SGHTA and FQGNSA. The V segment lost 5 bases and the J segment 10 bases; nucleotides outside the gene matches: 6. The TCR sequence derives from a woman in her twenties or thirties in good health. V is TRBV7-2 and J is TRBJ2-1, with 15 bases matching TRBD2. Input material: memory CD4+ T cells sorted from blood. As for subset: CD45RA-negative fraction. The CDR3 loop is CASSRRTSGREEQFF. The CDR3 nucleotides are TGTGCCAGCAGCCGCCGGACTAGCGGGAGGGAGGAGCAGTTCTTC. Combining the CDR3 with reference TRBV7-2 and TRBJ2-1 gives the whole variable domain GAGVSQSPSNKVTEKGKDVELRCDPISGHTALYWYRQSLGQGLEFLIYFQGNSAPDKSGLPSDRFSAERTGGSVSTLTIQRTQQEDSAVYLCASSRRTSGREEQFFGPGTRLTVL.